This paragraph covers one TCR beta chain sequence. Trimming took off 5 bases at V and 0 bases at J, with 13 bases between the two ends. The CDR3 sequence is 15 residues long. Germline assignment: CDR1 MNHEY and CDR2 SVGAGI. This sample was included in a study of control samples from healthy donors and cancer patients. The method was immunoSEQ multiplex PCR; TCRdb's version includes in-frame clones alone and lacks a portion of them. Of 60,000 to 75,000 clones in the sample, approximately 89% are singletons; the top ten hold roughly 6%. The origin of this receptor is a man in his sixties with colorectal cancer. Sequencing input: PBMCs. The chain couples TRBV6-5 to TRBJ1-1, with D possibly matching TRBD1 (6 bases). CDR3 in amino acids: CASSTRGQVNTEAFF. CDR3 sequence (DNA): TGTGCCAGCAGTACCCGGGGGCAGGTGAACACTGAAGCTTTCTTT.